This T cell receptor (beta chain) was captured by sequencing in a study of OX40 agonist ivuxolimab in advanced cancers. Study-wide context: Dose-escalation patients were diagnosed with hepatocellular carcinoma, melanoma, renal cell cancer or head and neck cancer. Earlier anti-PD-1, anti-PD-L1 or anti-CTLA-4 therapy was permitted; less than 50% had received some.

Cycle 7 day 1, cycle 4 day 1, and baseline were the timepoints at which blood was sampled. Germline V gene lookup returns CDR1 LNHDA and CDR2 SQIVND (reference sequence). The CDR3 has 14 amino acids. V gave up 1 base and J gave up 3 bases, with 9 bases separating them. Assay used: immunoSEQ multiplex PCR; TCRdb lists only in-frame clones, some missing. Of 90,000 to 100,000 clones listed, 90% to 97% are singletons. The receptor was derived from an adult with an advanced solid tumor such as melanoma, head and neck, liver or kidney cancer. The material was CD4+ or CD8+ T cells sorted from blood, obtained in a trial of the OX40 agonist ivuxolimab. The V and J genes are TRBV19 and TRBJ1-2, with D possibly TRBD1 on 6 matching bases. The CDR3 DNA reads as TGTGCCAGTAGTATAGGGGCAGGGGACTATGGCTACACCTTC. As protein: CASSIGAGDYGYTF.